These 5 T cell receptor beta chains originate from one sample sequenced in a study of T cell repertoires in cytomegalovirus infection (dated by TCRdb to the late 2010s). Sequencing took place on an Illumina HiSeq 1500. The raw public data were reprocessed by TCRdb itself: fastp quality trimming at Q25, MiXCR clonotype calling, in-frame beta chains only. Identical CDR3 protein sequences are pooled into one entry, listed with their most common genes and DNA. This sample is represented by under 300,000 distinct CDR3 sequences; 10% to 15% of them were singletons. The ten largest make up 1.5% to 2% of the sample. The sample was PBMCs. The receptors were sampled from a human donor in good health (CMV status not recorded). Some clones in this sample may be carry-over from other donors' samples.

In this sample, this clonotype turned up many times. The J gene is TRBJ1-5, the V gene TRBV7-2; tentative D call: TRBD1 (6 bases). Germline V gives CDR1 SGHTA, CDR2 FQGNSA. CDR3 length: 15 residues. Trimming cost V 1 base and J 4 bases, with 11 bases left between them. The CDR3 reads CASSLERTDNQPQHF. CDR3 nucleotides: TGTGCCAGCAGCTTAGAGAGGACAGATAATCAGCCCCAGCATTTT.

This clonotype came up a few times. The CDR3 DNA reads as TGCAGTGCTGGTACAGGGACTCGCACAGATACGCAGTATTTT. Its translation is CSAGTGTRTDTQYF. The genes are TRBV20-1 and TRBJ2-3; either TRBD1 or TRBD2 may supply D (6 bases each). The germline V and J ends were trimmed by 5 bases and 1 base, with 13 bases remaining between them. CDR1 is DFQATT, CDR2 SNEGSKA, per germline (reference sequence). The CDR3 consists of 14 residues.

A few counts support this clonotype. The V and J genes are TRBV28 and TRBJ2-2; 7 bases agree with TRBD2. After removal of 3 bases from V and 2 bases from J, the junction contained 12 bases not matched to a gene. The CDR3 runs to 18 residues. Germline V lookup: CDR1 MDHEN, CDR2 SYDVKM. CDR3: CASSFPRLAPRNTGELFF. CDR3 nucleotides: TGTGCCAGCAGTTTCCCCCGACTAGCTCCACGAAACACCGGGGAGCTGTTTTTT.

There are many counts of this clonotype. The chain uses TRBV7-2 and TRBJ1-2; D possibly corresponds to TRBD1 (5 bases). V gave up 11 bases and J gave up 3 bases, with 19 bases separating them. Germline V CDR1 and CDR2: SGHTA, FQGNSA. CDR3 length: 14 residues. The CDR3 region has the DNA TGTGCCCTCAGGAGGGTCAGGGTGGACTATGGCTACACCTTC. Translation gives CALRRVRVDYGYTF. Full variable domain (missing parts from reference TRBV7-2 and TRBJ1-2): GAGVSQSPSNKVTEKGKDVELRCDPISGHTALYWYRQSLGQGLEFLIYFQGNSAPDKSGLPSDRFSAERTGGSVSTLTIQRTQQEDSAVYLCALRRVRVDYGYTFGSGTRLTVV.

The chain recombines TRBV12-3 or TRBV12-4 with TRBJ2-1; 9 positions match TRBD1. V was pared by 3 bases and J by 7 bases, with 4 bases of the junction left unmatched. The CDR3 has 14 residues. The CDR3 DNA reads as TGTGCCAGCAGTTTGGACAGGGGTAGGAATGAGCAGTTCTTC. Residues: CASSLDRGRNEQFF.